A selection of T cell receptor beta chains follows, all from one sample in a study of PD-L1 blockade in urothelial cancer. Repertoires were generated with immunoSEQ multiplex PCR, while TCRdb's copy carries only in-frame clones and drops some. The sample shows 70,000 to 100,000 clones, about four fifths of them seen only once. The material was PBMCs, obtained around atezolizumab (anti-PD-L1) treatment. The receptor set was obtained from a man in his 60s with urothelial cancer. The CDR3 runs from the conserved cysteine through the conserved F or W. A D gene is named only where the DNA matches it firmly. Clone size, where shown, is once, few, many, or a class for clones that have expanded.

v_gene,d_gene,j_gene,abundance,CDR3aa,CDR3nt
TRBV5-4,TRBD1,TRBJ1-2,-,CASSLDSTGKSGYTF,TGTGCCAGCAGCCTGGATTCGACAGGGAAGAGCGGCTACACCTTC
TRBV6-5,-,TRBJ1-5,-,CASRGGGGNQPQHF,TGTGCCAGCAGGGGAGGGGGGGGAAATCAGCCCCAGCATTTT
TRBV12-2,-,TRBJ2-7,-,CASRLSGTGSYEQYF,TGTGCAAGTCGCTTGTCCGGGACAGGGTCCTACGAGCAGTACTTC
TRBV18,-,TRBJ2-3,-,CASSPTGITDTQYF,TGTGCCAGCTCACCAACGGGAATCACAGATACGCAGTATTTT
TRBV6-4,-,TRBJ1-6,-,CASRAGGGPFPHSPLHF,TGTGCCAGCAGGGCGGGGGGGGGACCCTTCCCTCATTCACCCCTCCACTTT
TRBV12-5,-,TRBJ1-2,-,CASGLVTSYGYTF,TGTGCTAGTGGTTTGGTCACCAGCTATGGCTACACCTTC
TRBV19,TRBD2,TRBJ2-7,-,CASRRGSGSYEQYF,TGTGCCAGTAGAAGGGGTAGCGGGAGCTACGAGCAGTACTTC
TRBV6-5,TRBD1,TRBJ1-5,-,CASRMKGTGDQPQHF,TGTGCCAGCAGGATGAAGGGGACAGGGGATCAGCCCCAGCATTTT
TRBV7-3,TRBD1,TRBJ2-2,-,CASSFGQGTAGELFF,TGTGCCAGCAGCTTTGGCCAGGGGACAGCCGGGGAGCTGTTTTTT
TRBV6-1,TRBD1,TRBJ2-7,-,CASRPTGGWGVWYF,TGTGCCAGCAGACCCACAGGGGGGTGGGGTGTTTGGTACTTC
TRBV21-1,-,TRBJ2-3,-,CASSNLPPPSGRDPTDTQYF,TGTGCCAGCAGCAACCTTCCCCCCCCTAGCGGGAGGGATCCCACAGATACGCAGTATTTT
TRBV5-4,TRBD1,TRBJ1-6,-,CASGLTGVQNSPLHF,TGTGCCAGCGGTTTGACAGGGGTTCAGAATTCACCCCTCCACTTT
TRBV29-1,TRBD2,TRBJ2-3,once,CSVGTSGSTDTQYF,TGCAGCGTCGGGACTAGCGGGAGCACAGATACGCAGTATTTT
TRBV19,-,TRBJ1-2,-,CASSIGVARGYTF,TGTGCCAGTAGTATAGGGGTAGCTCGGGGCTACACCTTC
TRBV11-2,-,TRBJ2-4,-,CASSLDFGQSIQYF,TGTGCCAGCAGCTTAGATTTTGGACAGAGTATTCAGTACTTC
TRBV15,-,TRBJ1-1,-,CATSRGQANTEAFF,TGTGCCACCAGCAGAGGACAGGCCAACACTGAAGCTTTCTTT
TRBV19,-,TRBJ2-3,-,CASSILQGREDTQYF,TGTGCCAGTAGTATCTTACAGGGTCGGGAAGATACGCAGTATTTT
TRBV6-9,-,TRBJ2-5,-,CASSSKGVPETQYF,TGTGCCAGCAGTTCTAAGGGGGTCCCAGAGACCCAGTACTTC